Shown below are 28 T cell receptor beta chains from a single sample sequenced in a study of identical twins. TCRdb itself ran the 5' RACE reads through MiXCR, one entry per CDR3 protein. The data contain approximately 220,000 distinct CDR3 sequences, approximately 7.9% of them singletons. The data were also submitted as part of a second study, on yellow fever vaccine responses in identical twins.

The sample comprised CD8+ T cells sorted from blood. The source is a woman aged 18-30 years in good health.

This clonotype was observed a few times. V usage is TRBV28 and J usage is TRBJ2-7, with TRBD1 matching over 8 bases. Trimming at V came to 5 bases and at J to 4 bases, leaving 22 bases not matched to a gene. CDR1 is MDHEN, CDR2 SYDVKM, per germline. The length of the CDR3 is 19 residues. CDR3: CASSPQTLRQGSIEYEQYF. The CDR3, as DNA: TGTGCCAGCAGTCCACAAACCCTCAGACAGGGGTCCATTGAGTACGAGCAGTACTTC.

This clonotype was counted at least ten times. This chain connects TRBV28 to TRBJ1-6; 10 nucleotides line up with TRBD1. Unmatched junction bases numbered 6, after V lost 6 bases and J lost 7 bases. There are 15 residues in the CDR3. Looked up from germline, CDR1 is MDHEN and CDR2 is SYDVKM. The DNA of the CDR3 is TGTGCCAGCAGCTCCGGGACAGGGGACAATTCACCCCTCCACTTT. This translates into CASSSGTGDNSPLHF.

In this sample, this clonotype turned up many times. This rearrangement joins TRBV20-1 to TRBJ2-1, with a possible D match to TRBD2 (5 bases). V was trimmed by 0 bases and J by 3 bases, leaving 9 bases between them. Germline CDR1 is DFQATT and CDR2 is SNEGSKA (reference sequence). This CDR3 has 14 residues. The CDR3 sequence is CSARDREHYNEQFF. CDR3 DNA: TGCAGTGCTAGAGATAGGGAGCACTACAATGAGCAGTTCTTC.

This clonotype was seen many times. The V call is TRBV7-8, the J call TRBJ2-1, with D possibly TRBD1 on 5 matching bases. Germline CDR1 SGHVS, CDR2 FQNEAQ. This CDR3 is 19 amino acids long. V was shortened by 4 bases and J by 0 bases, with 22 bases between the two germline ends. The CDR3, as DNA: TGTGCCAGCAGCTCTACTACAGACAGTTTCTTAAGCTCCTACAATGAGCAGTTCTTC. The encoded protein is CASSSTTDSFLSSYNEQFF.

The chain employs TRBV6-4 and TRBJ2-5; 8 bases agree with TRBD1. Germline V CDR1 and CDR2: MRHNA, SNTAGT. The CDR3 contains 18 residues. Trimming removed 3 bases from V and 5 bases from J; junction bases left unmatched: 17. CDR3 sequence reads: CASSDPEERTGQRETQYF. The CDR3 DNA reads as TGTGCCAGCAGTGATCCCGAAGAACGGACAGGGCAGCGGGAGACCCAGTACTTC.

CDR3 protein: CASRYQAMSGEQYV. CDR3 bases: TGTGCCAGCAGGTACCAGGCCATGAGCGGCGAGCAGTACGTC. The chain carries TRBV7-8 and TRBJ2-7, with D tentatively TRBD2 (5 bases). Trimming took 6 bases from V and 6 from J, leaving 18 bases between them. CDR1 is SGHVS, CDR2 FQNEAQ, per germline. The CDR3 contains 14 residues.

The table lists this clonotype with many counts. The CDR3 loop is CASRYTGYGYTF. The CDR3, as DNA: TGTGCCAGCAGGTACACAGGGTACGGCTACACCTTC. The chain is built from TRBV28 and TRBJ1-2, with D possibly being TRBD1 (6 bases). The CDR3 has 12 amino acids. Germline V CDR1 and CDR2: MDHEN, SYDVKM. The ends were cut back, 6 bases at V and 8 bases at J, with 13 bases in the middle.

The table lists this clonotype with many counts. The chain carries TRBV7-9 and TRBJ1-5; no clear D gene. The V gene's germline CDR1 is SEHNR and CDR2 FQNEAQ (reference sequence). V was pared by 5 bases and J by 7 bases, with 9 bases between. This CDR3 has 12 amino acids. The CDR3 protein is CASSDEGQPQHF. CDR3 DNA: TGTGCCAGCAGCGACGAAGGGCAGCCCCAGCATTTT.

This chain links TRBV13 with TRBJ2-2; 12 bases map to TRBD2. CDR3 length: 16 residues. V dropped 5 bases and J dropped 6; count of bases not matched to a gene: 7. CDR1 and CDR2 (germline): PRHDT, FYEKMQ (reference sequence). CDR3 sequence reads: CASSERLAGDSGELFF. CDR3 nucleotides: TGTGCCAGCAGCGAAAGACTAGCGGGGGATTCCGGGGAGCTGTTTTTT.

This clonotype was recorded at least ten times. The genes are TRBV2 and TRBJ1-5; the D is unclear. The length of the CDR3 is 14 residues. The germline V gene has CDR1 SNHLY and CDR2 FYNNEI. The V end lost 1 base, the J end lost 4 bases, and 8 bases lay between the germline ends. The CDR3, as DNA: TGTGCCAGCAGTGAAGATCCAGGAAATCAGCCCCAGCATTTT. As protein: CASSEDPGNQPQHF.

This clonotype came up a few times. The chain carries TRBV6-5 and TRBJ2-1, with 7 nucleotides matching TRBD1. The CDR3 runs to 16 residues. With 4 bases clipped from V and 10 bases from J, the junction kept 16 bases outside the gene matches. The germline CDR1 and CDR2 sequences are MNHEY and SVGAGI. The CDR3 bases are TGTGCCAGCAGTTTTCTCGGACAGGATGCACCCCTAGAGCAGTTCTTC. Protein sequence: CASSFLGQDAPLEQFF.

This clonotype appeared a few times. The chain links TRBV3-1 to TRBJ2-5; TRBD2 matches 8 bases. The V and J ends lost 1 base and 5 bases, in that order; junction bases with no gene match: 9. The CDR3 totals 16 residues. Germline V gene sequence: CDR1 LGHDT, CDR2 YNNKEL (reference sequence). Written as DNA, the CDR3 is TGTGCCAGCAGCCAAGTGAGAGTAGCGGGGTTTGAGACCCAGTACTTC. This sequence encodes CASSQVRVAGFETQYF.

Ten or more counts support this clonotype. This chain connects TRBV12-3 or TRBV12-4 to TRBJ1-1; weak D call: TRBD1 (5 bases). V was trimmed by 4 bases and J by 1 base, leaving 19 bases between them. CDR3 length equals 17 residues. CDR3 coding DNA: TGTGCCAGCAGTTCCCGAGGGATAGGGGCGCGGAACACTGAAGCTTTCTTT. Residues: CASSSRGIGARNTEAFF.

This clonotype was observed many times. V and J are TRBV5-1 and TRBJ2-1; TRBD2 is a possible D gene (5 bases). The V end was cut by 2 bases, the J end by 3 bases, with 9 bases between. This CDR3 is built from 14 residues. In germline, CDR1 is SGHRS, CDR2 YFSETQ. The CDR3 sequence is CASSFETNYNEQFF. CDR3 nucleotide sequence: TGCGCCAGCAGCTTTGAGACTAACTACAATGAGCAGTTCTTC.

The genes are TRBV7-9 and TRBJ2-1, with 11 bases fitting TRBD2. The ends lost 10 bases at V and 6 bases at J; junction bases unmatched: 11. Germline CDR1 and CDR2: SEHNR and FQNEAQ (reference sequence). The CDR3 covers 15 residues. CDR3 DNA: TGTGCCACCTCGGTTAGCGGGAGGGCCCTCAATGAGCAGTTCTTC. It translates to CATSVSGRALNEQFF.

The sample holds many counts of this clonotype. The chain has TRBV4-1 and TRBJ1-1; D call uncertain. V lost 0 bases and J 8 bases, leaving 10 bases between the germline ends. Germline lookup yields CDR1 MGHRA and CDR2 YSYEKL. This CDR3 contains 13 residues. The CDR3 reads CASSQDPAGEAFF. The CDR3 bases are TGCGCCAGCAGCCAAGATCCGGCGGGGGAAGCTTTCTTT.

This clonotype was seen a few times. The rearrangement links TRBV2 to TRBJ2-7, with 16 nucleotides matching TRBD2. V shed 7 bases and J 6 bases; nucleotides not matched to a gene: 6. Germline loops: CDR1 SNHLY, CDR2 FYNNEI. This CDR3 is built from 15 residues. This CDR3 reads CASTQGLAGGSEQYF. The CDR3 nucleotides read TGTGCCAGCACCCAGGGACTAGCGGGAGGGAGCGAGCAGTACTTC. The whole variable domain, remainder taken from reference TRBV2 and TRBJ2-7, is EPEVTQTPSHQVTQMGQEVILRCVPISNHLYFYWYRQILGQKVEFLVSFYNNEISEKSEIFDDQFSVERPDGSNFTLKIRSTKLEDSAMYFCASTQGLAGGSEQYFGPGTRLTVT.

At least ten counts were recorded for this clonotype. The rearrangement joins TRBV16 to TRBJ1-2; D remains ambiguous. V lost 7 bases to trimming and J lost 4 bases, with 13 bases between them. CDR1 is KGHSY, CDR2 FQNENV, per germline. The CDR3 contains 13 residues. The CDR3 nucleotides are TGTGCCAGCACCCCGACGTGGGGCTATGGCTACACCTTC. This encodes CASTPTWGYGYTF.

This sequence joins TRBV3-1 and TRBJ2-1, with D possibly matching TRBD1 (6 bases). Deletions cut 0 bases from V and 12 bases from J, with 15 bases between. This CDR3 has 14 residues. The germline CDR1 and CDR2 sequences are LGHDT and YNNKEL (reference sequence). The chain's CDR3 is CASSQDPDRMVQFF. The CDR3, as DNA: TGTGCCAGCAGCCAAGATCCTGACAGGATGGTGCAGTTCTTC.

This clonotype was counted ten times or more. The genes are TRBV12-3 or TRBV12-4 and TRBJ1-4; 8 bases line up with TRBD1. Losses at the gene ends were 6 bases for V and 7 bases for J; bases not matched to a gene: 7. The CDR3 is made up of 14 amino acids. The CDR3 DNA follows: TGTGCCAGCAGCTCTCGTGACAGGGGTGAAAAACTGTTTTTT. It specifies CASSSRDRGEKLFF.

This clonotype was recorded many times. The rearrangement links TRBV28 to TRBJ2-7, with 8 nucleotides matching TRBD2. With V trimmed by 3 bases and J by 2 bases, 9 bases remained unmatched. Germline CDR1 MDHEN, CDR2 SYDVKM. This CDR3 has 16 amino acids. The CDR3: CASSFRLGAGAYEQYF. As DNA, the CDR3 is TGTGCCAGCAGTTTCAGGCTCGGAGCGGGAGCCTACGAGCAGTACTTC.

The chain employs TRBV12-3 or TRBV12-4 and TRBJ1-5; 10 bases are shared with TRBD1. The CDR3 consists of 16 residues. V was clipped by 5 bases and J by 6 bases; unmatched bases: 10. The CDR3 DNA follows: TGTGCCAGCAGTACCTCCCCGGGACAGGGGACTCAGCCCCAGCATTTT. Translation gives CASSTSPGQGTQPQHF.

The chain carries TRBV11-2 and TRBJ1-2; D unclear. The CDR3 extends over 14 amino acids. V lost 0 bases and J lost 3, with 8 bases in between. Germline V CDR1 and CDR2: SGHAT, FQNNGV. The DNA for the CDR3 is TGTGCCAGCAGCTTAGATACCGTCTACTATGGCTACACCTTC. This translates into CASSLDTVYYGYTF.

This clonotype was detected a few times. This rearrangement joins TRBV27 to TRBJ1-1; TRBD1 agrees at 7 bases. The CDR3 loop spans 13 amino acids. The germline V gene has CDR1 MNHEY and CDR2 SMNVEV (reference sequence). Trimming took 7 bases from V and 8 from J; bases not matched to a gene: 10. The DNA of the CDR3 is TGTGCCAGCACCGCGGCAGGGGGTTTGGAAGCTTTCTTT. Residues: CASTAAGGLEAFF.

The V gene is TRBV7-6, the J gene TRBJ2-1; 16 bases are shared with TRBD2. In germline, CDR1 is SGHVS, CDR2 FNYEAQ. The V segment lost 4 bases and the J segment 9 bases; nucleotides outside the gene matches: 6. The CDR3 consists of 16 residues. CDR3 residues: CASSSGTSGGAGEQFF. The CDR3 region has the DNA TGTGCCAGCAGCTCAGGGACTAGCGGGGGGGCCGGTGAGCAGTTCTTC.

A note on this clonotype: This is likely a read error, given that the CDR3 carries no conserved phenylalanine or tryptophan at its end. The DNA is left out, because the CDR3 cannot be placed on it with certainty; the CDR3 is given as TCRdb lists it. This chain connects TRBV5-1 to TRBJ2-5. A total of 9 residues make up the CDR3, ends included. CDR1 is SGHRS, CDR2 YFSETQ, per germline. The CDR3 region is CARVAELVT.

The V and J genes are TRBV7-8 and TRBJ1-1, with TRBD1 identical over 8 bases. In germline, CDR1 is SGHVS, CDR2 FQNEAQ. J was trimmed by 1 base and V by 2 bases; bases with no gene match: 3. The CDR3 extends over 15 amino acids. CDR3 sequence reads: CASSLYGQGNTEAFF. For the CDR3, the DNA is TGTGCCAGCAGCTTATACGGACAGGGGAACACTGAAGCTTTCTTT.

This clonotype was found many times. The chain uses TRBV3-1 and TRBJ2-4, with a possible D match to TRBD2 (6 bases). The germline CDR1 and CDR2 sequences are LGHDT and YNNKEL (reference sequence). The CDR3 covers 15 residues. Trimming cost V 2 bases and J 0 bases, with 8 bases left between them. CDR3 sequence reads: CASSQPGLAKNIQYF. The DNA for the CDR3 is TGTGCCAGCAGCCAACCGGGACTAGCCAAAAACATTCAGTACTTC. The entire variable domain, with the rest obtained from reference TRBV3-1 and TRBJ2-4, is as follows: DTAVSQTPKYLVTQMGNDKSIKCEQNLGHDTMYWYKQDSKKFLKIMFSYNNKELIINETVPNRFSPKSPDKAHLNLHINSLELGDSAVYFCASSQPGLAKNIQYFGAGTRLSVL.